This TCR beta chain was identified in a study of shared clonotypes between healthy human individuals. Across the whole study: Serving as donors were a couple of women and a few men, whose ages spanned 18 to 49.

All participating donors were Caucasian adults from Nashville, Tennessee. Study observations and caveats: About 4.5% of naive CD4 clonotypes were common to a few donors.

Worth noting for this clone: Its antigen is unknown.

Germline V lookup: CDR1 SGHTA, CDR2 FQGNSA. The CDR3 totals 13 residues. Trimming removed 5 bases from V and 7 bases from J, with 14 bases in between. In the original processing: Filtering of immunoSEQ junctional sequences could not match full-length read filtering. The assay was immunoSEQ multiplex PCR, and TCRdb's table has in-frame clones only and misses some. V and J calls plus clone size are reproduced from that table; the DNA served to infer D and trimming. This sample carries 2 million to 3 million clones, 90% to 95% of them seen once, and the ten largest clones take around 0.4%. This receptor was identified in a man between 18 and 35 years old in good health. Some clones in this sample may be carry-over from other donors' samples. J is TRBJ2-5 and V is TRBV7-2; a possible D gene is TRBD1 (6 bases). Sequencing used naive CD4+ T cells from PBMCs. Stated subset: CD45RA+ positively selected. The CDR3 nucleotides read TGTGCCAGCAGCATCTCCAGGGGTGGGACCCAGTACTTC. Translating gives CASSISRGGTQYF.